The entry below describes one TCR beta chain. Its antigen is not identified. Measured with immunoSEQ multiplex PCR; TCRdb has only the in-frame clones, and not every one. The sample shows roughly 76,000 clones, around nine tenths of them seen only once. Patients had blood sampled at baseline and again on cycle 4 day 1 and cycle 7 day 1. This record belongs to a study of OX40 agonist ivuxolimab in advanced cancers. Across the whole study: Ivuxolimab, an agonist antibody against OX40 (CD134), was given to patients. Patients with prior anti-PD-1, anti-PD-L1 or anti-CTLA-4 therapy were eligible; 40% to 45% had some.

In germline, CDR1 is MDHEN, CDR2 SYDVKM. The CDR3 extends over 12 amino acids. Losses at the gene ends were 6 bases for V and 7 bases for J; bases not matched to a gene: 4. Study-wide points: Clonal expansion in partial responders at 0.1-3.0 mg/kg ranked among the lowest.

This sequence joins TRBV28 and TRBJ2-7, with 9 positions matching TRBD1. Sequenced here: CD4+ or CD8+ T cells sorted from blood, sampled in a trial of the OX40 agonist ivuxolimab. The receptor's source is an adult with an advanced solid tumor such as melanoma, head and neck, liver or kidney cancer. This chain's CDR3 is CASSGTGWEQYF. The CDR3 DNA reads as TGTGCCAGCAGCGGGACAGGGTGGGAGCAGTACTTC.